The 3 T cell receptor beta chains reported below all come from one sample, sequenced in a study of prognosis after radiotherapy for stage I lung cancer (dated by TCRdb to 2020 to 2023). Instrument on record: Illumina HiSeq 3000. Two rounds of multiplex PCR on genomic DNA were used to amplify the TCR beta CDR3 region. In the first round of PCR, primers specific to each TRBV and TRBJ gene were used, and the primer sequences are filed in Chinese patent CN105087789A. TCRdb handled the public reads itself, with Q25 trimming in fastp and clone calling in MiXCR, and kept productive beta chains. Entries are consolidated by CDR3 protein sequence, retaining the most common genes and DNA. A total of over 30,000 distinct CDR3 sequences appear in this sample, roughly a quarter of them only once. Around 25% of the sample comes from the top ten. The sequenced sample was PBMCs, obtained before or after stereotactic body radiation therapy (not recorded which). These receptors all stem from a donor of 50 years or more with non-small cell lung cancer.

The sample holds many counts of this clonotype. CDR3 residues: CASTAGISGANVLTF. The CDR3 region has the DNA TGTGCCAGCACAGCCGGAATCTCTGGGGCCAACGTCCTGACTTTC. J is TRBJ2-6 and V is TRBV27; D not resolved. Per the germline V gene, CDR1 is MNHEY and CDR2 is SMNVEV (reference sequence). V lost 7 bases and J lost 0, with 10 bases in between. CDR3 size: 15 residues.

This clonotype has a count of ten or more. The chain couples TRBV3-1 to TRBJ1-1; D is uncertain. The CDR3 is made up of 13 amino acids. Germline CDR1 is LGHDT and CDR2 is YNNKEL (reference sequence). Trimming removed 0 bases at V and 4 bases at J, with 6 bases between. DNA for the CDR3: TGTGCCAGCAGCCAAGATCTAAGCACTGAAGCTTTCTTT. The encoded protein is CASSQDLSTEAFF. Complete variable domain (other parts from reference TRBV3-1 and TRBJ1-1): DTAVSQTPKYLVTQMGNDKSIKCEQNLGHDTMYWYKQDSKKFLKIMFSYNNKELIINETVPNRFSPKSPDKAHLNLHINSLELGDSAVYFCASSQDLSTEAFFGQGTRLTVV.

On this clonotype itself: Sequence at one end of the junction differs from germline and may be a read error. The rearrangement links TRBV6-1 to TRBJ1-5, with TRBD1 identical over 8 bases. Germline V gives CDR1 MNHNS, CDR2 SASEGT. The CDR3 contains 16 residues. CDR3 region: CASSDRQGASNQPKHF. As DNA, the CDR3 is TGTGCCAGCAGTGACCGGCAGGGGGCAAGCAATCAGCCCAAGCATTTT.